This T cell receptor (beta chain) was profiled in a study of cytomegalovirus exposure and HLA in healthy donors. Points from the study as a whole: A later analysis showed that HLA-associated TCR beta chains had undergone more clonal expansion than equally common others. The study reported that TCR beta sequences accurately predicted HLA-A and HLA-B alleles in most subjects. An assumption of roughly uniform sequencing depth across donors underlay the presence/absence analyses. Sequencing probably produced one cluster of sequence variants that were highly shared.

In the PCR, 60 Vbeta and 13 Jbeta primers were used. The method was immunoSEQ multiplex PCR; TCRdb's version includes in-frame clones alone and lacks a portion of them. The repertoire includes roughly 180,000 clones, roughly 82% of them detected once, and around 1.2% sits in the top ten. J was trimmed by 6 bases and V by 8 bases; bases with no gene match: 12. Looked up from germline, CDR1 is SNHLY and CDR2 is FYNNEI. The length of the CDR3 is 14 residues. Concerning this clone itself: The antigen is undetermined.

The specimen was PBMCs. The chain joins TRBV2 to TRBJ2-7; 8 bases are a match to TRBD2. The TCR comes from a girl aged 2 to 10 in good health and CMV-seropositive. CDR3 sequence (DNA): TGTGCCAGCCCCGGGGCGGGAGGCTATGGCGAGCAGTACTTC. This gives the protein CASPGAGGYGEQYF. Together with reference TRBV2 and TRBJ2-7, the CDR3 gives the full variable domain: EPEVTQTPSHQVTQMGQEVILRCVPISNHLYFYWYRQILGQKVEFLVSFYNNEISEKSEIFDDQFSVERPDGSNFTLKIRSTKLEDSAMYFCASPGAGGYGEQYFGPGTRLTVT.